Below, one T cell receptor (beta chain) is given with its context. Measured with immunoSEQ multiplex PCR; TCRdb has only the in-frame clones, and not every one. This table has over 200,000 clones, roughly 84% appearing once. This entry is derived from a study of blood T cell repertoires in COVID-19. The CDR3 totals 15 residues. From germline, CDR1 is MDHEN and CDR2 SYDVKM. V was pared by 3 bases and J by 1 base, with 11 bases between. Allocation to cohorts depended on clinical history reported by the participants. Cohort 3 recovery required two negative PCRs, clearance, or symptom resolution. The chain is built from TRBV28 and TRBJ2-3, with D possibly being TRBD2 (6 bases). The sequenced sample was PBMCs or T cells enriched from blood (not recorded which). The TCR was taken from a woman in her thirties or forties who had recovered from COVID-19. The CDR3 DNA sequence: TGTGCCAGCAGTTTGGGGGGAGCGGGCACAGATACGCAGTATTTT. Translation gives CASSLGGAGTDTQYF.